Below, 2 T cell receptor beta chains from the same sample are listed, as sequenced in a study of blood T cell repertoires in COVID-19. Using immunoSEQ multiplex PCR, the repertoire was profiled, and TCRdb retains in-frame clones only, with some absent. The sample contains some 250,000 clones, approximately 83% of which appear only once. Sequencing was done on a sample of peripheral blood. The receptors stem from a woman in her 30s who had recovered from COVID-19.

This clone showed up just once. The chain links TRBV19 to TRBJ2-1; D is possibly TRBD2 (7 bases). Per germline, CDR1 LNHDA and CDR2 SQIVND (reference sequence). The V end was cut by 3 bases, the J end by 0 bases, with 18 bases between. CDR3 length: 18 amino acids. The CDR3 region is CASSIQGRALSSYNEQFF. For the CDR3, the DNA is TGTGCCAGTAGTATCCAGGGGAGGGCTCTGTCCTCCTACAATGAGCAGTTCTTC. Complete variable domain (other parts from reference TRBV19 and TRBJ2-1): DGGITQSPKYLFRKEGQNVTLSCEQNLNHDAMYWYRQDPGQGLRLIYYSQIVNDFQKGDIAEGYSVSREKKESFPLTVTSAQKNPTAFYLCASSIQGRALSSYNEQFFGPGTRLTVL.

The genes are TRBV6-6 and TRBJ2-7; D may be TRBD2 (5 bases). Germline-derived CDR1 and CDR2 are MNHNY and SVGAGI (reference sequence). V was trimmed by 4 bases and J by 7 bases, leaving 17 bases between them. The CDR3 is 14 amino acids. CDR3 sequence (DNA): TGTGCCAGCAGTTTCCCCGCGAGCGGTGGGGAGCAGTACTTC. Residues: CASSFPASGGEQYF.